These 27 T cell receptor beta chains share one sample of origin, sequenced in a study of blood T cells in healthy people across ages. Combining a sample-barcoded 5' primer with a J-beta primer mix, a second PCR ran for about 6 to 12 cycles. TCRdb ran MiXCR on the 5' RACE reads and lists one entry per CDR3 protein. This table holds 550,000 to 700,000 distinct CDR3 sequences, approximately 25% found once. What was sequenced was blood. These TCRs come from a woman aged 70-85 years in good health.

The chain has TRBV6-1 and TRBJ2-1; 14 nucleotides align to TRBD2. The CDR3 consists of 15 residues. Germline CDR1 MNHNS, CDR2 SASEGT. After removal of 7 bases from V and 8 bases from J, the junction contained 7 bases not matched to a gene. This CDR3 reads CASIRLAGGIDEQFF. Written as DNA, the CDR3 is TGTGCCAGCATTCGACTAGCGGGAGGGATCGATGAGCAGTTCTTC.

The chain joins TRBV27 to TRBJ1-1, with D perhaps TRBD1 (5 bases). Trimming removed 3 bases from V and 7 bases from J, with 12 bases in between. The germline V gene encodes CDR1 MNHEY and CDR2 SMNVEV (reference sequence). The CDR3 is 13 amino acids. The DNA for the CDR3 is TGTGCCAGCAGTTTTCTCGACAGCATTGAAGCTTTCTTT. Translation: CASSFLDSIEAFF.

The chain carries TRBV5-1 and TRBJ2-1; possibly TRBD1 or TRBD2 for D (7 bases each). The V and J ends lost 3 bases and 3 bases respectively, with 13 bases between them. This CDR3 is 15 amino acids long. The germline V gene has CDR1 SGHRS and CDR2 YFSETQ. The CDR3: CASSWGGQIYNEQFF. In nucleotides, the CDR3 is TGCGCCAGCAGCTGGGGGGGACAGATCTACAATGAGCAGTTCTTC.

This clonotype was observed many times. The chain carries TRBV7-8 and TRBJ2-5; the match to TRBD1 covers 9 bases. J gave up 4 bases and V 5 bases, and 2 bases lay outside the gene matches. Germline values: CDR1 SGHVS, CDR2 FQNEAQ. This CDR3 comprises 13 residues. As DNA, the CDR3 is TGTGCCAGCAGCCTGACAGGGGGAGAGACCCAGTACTTC. Amino acids: CASSLTGGETQYF.

The genes are TRBV28 and TRBJ1-5, with no clear D. The CDR3 is 15 amino acids. V lost 5 bases, J lost 1 base, and 12 bases lay in between. The V gene's germline CDR1 is MDHEN and CDR2 SYDVKM. CDR3 region: CASSPDPGSNQPQHF. The CDR3 nucleotides are TGTGCCAGCAGTCCTGACCCGGGAAGCAATCAGCCCCAGCATTTT.

V usage is TRBV20-1 and J usage is TRBJ1-1; no reliable D call. V lost 1 base, J lost 5 bases, and 14 bases lay in between. CDR1 and CDR2 from the germline V gene are DFQATT and SNEGSKA (reference sequence). The CDR3 contains 14 residues. The CDR3 DNA reads as TGCAGTGCTAGAGGGGTCACATCGGGAACTGAAGCTTTCTTT. It codes for CSARGVTSGTEAFF.

This clonotype has only a few counts. The genes are TRBV18 and TRBJ2-4; TRBD2 matches at 9 bases. V trimming: 2 bases; J trimming: 0 bases; junction bases outside the gene matches: 17. The germline CDR1 and CDR2 sequences are KGHSH and LQKENI. There are 21 residues in the CDR3. The CDR3 loop is CASSPGLAGGPRTTAKNIQYF. CDR3 nucleotide sequence: TGTGCCAGCTCACCAGGTCTGGCGGGGGGGCCTAGAACGACAGCCAAAAACATTCAGTACTTC.

The V and J genes are TRBV11-2 and TRBJ1-3; maybe TRBD1 (6 bases). Per germline, CDR1 SGHAT and CDR2 FQNNGV. Deletions cut 2 bases from V and 0 bases from J, with 14 bases between. This CDR3 is 17 amino acids long. DNA for the CDR3: TGTGCCAGCAGCTTACGGGCAGGGGCTTTCTCTGGAAACACCATATATTTT. Its protein product is CASSLRAGAFSGNTIYF. The entire variable domain, with the rest obtained from reference TRBV11-2 and TRBJ1-3, is as follows: EAGVAQSPRYKIIEKRQSVAFWCNPISGHATLYWYQQILGQGPKLLIQFQNNGVVDDSQLPKDRFSAERLKGVDSTLKIQPAKLEDSAVYLCASSLRAGAFSGNTIYFGEGSWLTVV.

The chain carries TRBV4-1 and TRBJ2-7; 8 nucleotides agree with TRBD2. Germline CDR1 MGHRA, CDR2 YSYEKL. The CDR3 sequence is 13 residues long. Unmatched junction bases numbered 0, after V lost 3 bases and J lost 2 bases. The CDR3 DNA sequence: TGCGCCAGCAGCCAGGGACTAGCCTACGAGCAGTACTTC. Translating gives CASSQGLAYEQYF.

This chain joins TRBV12-3 or TRBV12-4 and TRBJ2-7, with TRBD1 matching over 9 bases. The junction had 5 bases not matched to a gene; V was cut back by 7 bases and J by 4 bases. The CDR3 has 13 residues. CDR3: CASNQGQGYEQYF. CDR3 sequence (DNA): TGTGCCAGCAATCAGGGACAGGGTTACGAGCAGTACTTC.

The chain couples TRBV7-2 to TRBJ1-1; 8 positions match TRBD1. The CDR3 loop spans 15 amino acids. V gave up 4 bases and J gave up 1 base; unmatched junction bases: 5. The germline gives CDR1 SGHTA, CDR2 FQGNSA. In nucleotides, the CDR3 is TGTGCCAGCAGCTACCGGACAGGGAGGAACACTGAAGCTTTCTTT. Residues: CASSYRTGRNTEAFF.

This clonotype has just a few counts. The rearrangement links TRBV25-1 to TRBJ2-7; the D gene is possibly TRBD1 (6 bases). The J call may not be correct, given that the DNA end is closer to TRBJ2-5. Germline-derived CDR1 and CDR2 are MGHDK and SYGVNS. CDR3 size: 15 residues. In DNA, the CDR3 is TGTGCCAGCAGTACCTCCCAGGGGACCCAAGAGACCCAGTACTTC. Encoded protein: CASSTSQGTQETQYF.

This clonotype was picked up a small number of times. In DNA form, the CDR3 reads TGTGCCAGCAGCTTAGATATTGGGACGACCCAGTACTTC. Translated, it gives CASSLDIGTTQYF. The rearrangement joins TRBV7-2 to TRBJ2-5; either TRBD1 or TRBD2 may fit D (5 bases each). From germline, CDR1 is SGHTA and CDR2 FQGNSA. The CDR3 runs to 13 residues. The germline V and J ends were trimmed by 1 base and 7 bases, with 10 bases remaining between them.

The chain has TRBV21-1 and TRBJ1-1. TRBV21-1 is shown as a pseudogene. CDR3 length equals 16 residues. This CDR3 reads CASSKSLSRTNTEAFF. CDR3 coding DNA: TGTGCCAGCAGCAAATCTTTAAGTCGGACGAACACTGAAGCTTTCTTT.

This chain uses TRBV6-2 or TRBV6-3 with TRBJ2-1, with D uncertain. Trimming cost V 6 bases and J 10 bases, with 19 bases left between them. The CDR3 length is 14 residues. Germline V CDR1 and CDR2: MNHEY, SVGEGT. CDR3 loop: CASSHPPGYQEQFF. As DNA, the CDR3 is TGTGCCAGCAGCCATCCCCCGGGCTATCAAGAGCAGTTCTTC.

This clonotype was seen only a few times. V gene TRBV29-1 combines with J gene TRBJ2-7, with D unresolved. The CDR3 runs 12 residues. The V end lost 6 bases, the J end lost 0 bases, and 9 bases lay between the germline ends. Germline values: CDR1 SQVTM, CDR2 ANQGSEA. The CDR3 sequence: CSVAESSYEQYF. The CDR3 DNA follows: TGCAGCGTCGCGGAGAGCTCCTACGAGCAGTACTTC.

This clonotype showed up many times. The rearrangement links TRBV29-1 to TRBJ2-5; D is unresolved. The CDR3 has 13 amino acids. Trimming cost V 1 base and J 5 bases, with 11 bases left between them. Germline values: CDR1 SQVTM, CDR2 ANQGSEA. CDR3 loop: CSVEVGRRETQYF. CDR3 DNA sequence: TGCAGCGTTGAAGTTGGACGGCGGGAGACCCAGTACTTC.

A single count supports this clonotype. This chain links TRBV20-1 with TRBJ2-7, with D perhaps matching TRBD2 (6 bases). Germline V gene sequence: CDR1 DFQATT, CDR2 SNEGSKA (reference sequence). Trimming stripped 0 bases from V and 6 bases from J, with 12 bases between. The CDR3 extends over 13 amino acids. The CDR3 DNA follows: TGCAGTGCTAGAGATGCACACGGGAGCGAGCAGTACTTC. As protein: CSARDAHGSEQYF.

This clonotype was seen a handful of times. This chain joins TRBV3-1 and TRBJ1-2, with TRBD1 as a possible D gene (5 bases). The CDR3 sequence is 14 residues long. CDR1 and CDR2 from the germline V gene are LGHDT and YNNKEL (reference sequence). Trimming removed 4 bases from V and 7 bases from J, with 16 bases in between. CDR3 amino acids: CASSRSGSRAGYTF. CDR3 in DNA: TGTGCCAGCAGCCGCTCAGGGAGCCGTGCTGGCTACACCTTC.

This clonotype was seen just once. CDR3 nucleotides: TGTGCCAGCAGCCCTACCGACCTGCCGGAGACCCAGTACTTC. Its protein is CASSPTDLPETQYF. This rearrangement joins TRBV7-2 to TRBJ2-5, with D hard to call. The length of the CDR3 is 14 residues. The V gene lost 5 bases and the J gene lost 5 bases, with 15 bases spanning the gap. Per germline, CDR1 SGHTA and CDR2 FQGNSA.

This clonotype was detected a few times. This rearrangement joins TRBV6-6 to TRBJ1-6; D is unclear. Germline V gives CDR1 MNHNY, CDR2 SVGAGI (reference sequence). This CDR3 has 15 amino acids. The V and J ends lost 7 bases and 13 bases respectively, with 23 bases between them. CDR3 nucleotides: TGTGCCAGCAATAGGGCACGCACAGAGGGTTCGCCCCTCCACTTT. As protein: CASNRARTEGSPLHF.

The J gene is TRBJ2-1, the V gene TRBV10-3; 10 nucleotides agree with TRBD2. TRBJ2-5 matches the DNA end more closely, so the J call is doubtful. CDR1 and CDR2 from the germline V gene are ENHRY and SYGVKD. The CDR3 spans 19 residues. CDR3: CAISESRTSGAIIQETQYF. The DNA of the CDR3 is TGTGCCATCAGTGAGTCGAGAACTAGCGGGGCCATTATACAAGAGACCCAGTACTTC.

This clonotype appeared many times. The CDR3 bases are TGCAGCGTTCGTCTACTGACAGGGGAAAAACTGTTTTTT. As protein: CSVRLLTGEKLFF. The genes are TRBV29-1 and TRBJ1-4, with 7 bases that match TRBD1. This CDR3 region has 13 residues. CDR1 is SQVTM, CDR2 ANQGSEA, per germline. The J segment lost 8 bases and the V segment lost 5 bases, leaving 8 bases of the junction unmatched.

This clonotype was seen more than once but under ten times. The chain carries TRBV4-1 and TRBJ1-1, with a weak D call TRBD1 (6 bases). CDR3 length: 16 residues. V lost 0 bases and J 6 bases, leaving 17 bases between the germline ends. Per germline, CDR1 MGHRA and CDR2 YSYEKL. The CDR3 DNA reads as TGCGCCAGCAGCCAAGACTACAGGACCCGGGGGCCTGAAGCTTTCTTT. Residues: CASSQDYRTRGPEAFF.

This clonotype was seen ten or more times. J is TRBJ2-5 and V is TRBV12-3 or TRBV12-4; D may correspond to TRBD1 or TRBD2 (5 bases each). The V and J ends lost 1 base and 7 bases respectively, with 10 bases between them. The CDR3 runs 13 residues. In nucleotides, the CDR3 is TGTGCCAGCAGTTTAGACCGTGGGGGGACCCAGTACTTC. It specifies CASSLDRGGTQYF.

This chain connects TRBV12-3 or TRBV12-4 to TRBJ2-5; a possible D gene is TRBD2 (6 bases). This CDR3 contains 15 residues. V gave up 2 bases and J gave up 5 bases, with 15 bases separating them. The CDR3 reads CASSLNSGGEETQYF. The CDR3 DNA sequence: TGTGCCAGCAGTTTAAATAGCGGCGGAGAGGAGACCCAGTACTTC.

This clonotype was counted between two and nine times. The CDR3 sequence: CASSPSGGASTDTQYF. Here the CDR3 DNA reads TGTGCCAGCAGCCCGAGCGGGGGGGCAAGCACAGATACGCAGTATTTT. The rearrangement uses TRBV4-2 and TRBJ2-3, with TRBD2 identical over 10 bases. The J segment lost 0 bases and the V segment lost 4 bases, leaving 4 bases of the junction unmatched. This CDR3 is 16 amino acids long. Germline values: CDR1 LGHNA, CDR2 YNFKEQ.